These 21 T cell receptor beta chains were sequenced from one sample in a study of monozygotic twins with cystic fibrosis. Using immunoSEQ multiplex PCR, the repertoire was profiled, and TCRdb retains in-frame clones only, with some absent. There are approximately 28,000 clones in the sample; around 81% occur only once, and approximately 0.88% lies in the top ten. The source material was blood. Receptors originate from a girl aged 2-10 years with cystic fibrosis.

This sequence joins TRBV6-6 and TRBJ2-1; possibly TRBD2 for D (6 bases). V was shortened by 4 bases and J by 5 bases, with 12 bases between the two germline ends. The CDR3 has 14 residues. The germline gives CDR1 MNHNY, CDR2 SVGAGI (reference sequence). CDR3 in amino acids: CASSFWTTDNEQFF. The CDR3 coding sequence is TGTGCCAGCAGTTTCTGGACTACTGACAATGAGCAGTTCTTC.

The chain carries TRBV5-6 and TRBJ1-4, with a weak D call TRBD1 (5 bases). Germline CDR1 is SGHDT and CDR2 is YYEEEE. Trimming removed 2 bases from V and 7 bases from J, with 9 bases in between. The CDR3 consists of 13 residues. In DNA form, the CDR3 reads TGTGCCAGCAGCTTCCGGGGCATTGAAAAACTGTTTTTT. It specifies CASSFRGIEKLFF.

This clone was seen a single time. V usage is TRBV28 and J usage is TRBJ2-2, with TRBD2 identical over 8 bases. The germline CDR1 and CDR2 sequences are MDHEN and SYDVKM. CDR3 length: 16 amino acids. The J segment lost 3 bases and the V segment lost 5 bases, leaving 8 bases of the junction unmatched. The CDR3 loop reads CASSGAGVPDTGELFF. DNA for the CDR3: TGTGCCAGCAGTGGAGCGGGAGTGCCAGACACCGGGGAGCTGTTTTTT.

This clone was found a few times. This sequence joins TRBV29-1 and TRBJ1-2, with D tentatively TRBD1 (5 bases). The V end was cut by 7 bases, the J end by 6 bases, with 15 bases between. Germline V gene data show CDR1 as SQVTM and CDR2 as ANQGSEA. The CDR3 contains 12 residues. Here the CDR3 reads CSASDSANGYTF. As DNA, the CDR3 is TGCAGCGCTAGCGACAGTGCGAATGGCTACACCTTC.

V gene TRBV2 combines with J gene TRBJ1-4; 10 bases align to TRBD1. Germline CDR1 is SNHLY and CDR2 is FYNNEI. The CDR3 is 17 amino acids. The junction had 17 bases not matched to a gene; V was cut back by 6 bases and J by 10 bases. This chain's CDR3 is CASRADRGTRSVGKLFF. DNA for the CDR3: TGTGCCAGCAGGGCGGACAGGGGGACCCGTTCAGTTGGAAAACTGTTTTTT. Based on the CDR3 plus reference TRBV2 and TRBJ1-4, the full variable domain is EPEVTQTPSHQVTQMGQEVILRCVPISNHLYFYWYRQILGQKVEFLVSFYNNEISEKSEIFDDQFSVERPDGSNFTLKIRSTKLEDSAMYFCASRADRGTRSVGKLFFGSGTQLSVL.

The chain links TRBV5-1 to TRBJ1-2; D is ambiguous. Trimming removed 3 bases at V and 4 bases at J, with 13 bases between. Germline lookup yields CDR1 SGHRS and CDR2 YFSETQ. The CDR3 covers 14 residues. CDR3 DNA sequence: TGCGCCAGCAGCTCTCCTGAGGGCGGCTATGGCTACACCTTC. Protein: CASSSPEGGYGYTF.

In its sample, this clone was seen a few times. The V call is TRBV28, the J call TRBJ1-6, with unresolved D. Germline V gene sequence: CDR1 MDHEN, CDR2 SYDVKM. The CDR3 length is 13 residues. V was pared by 5 bases and J by 8 bases, with 10 bases between. The CDR3 nucleotides are TGTGCCAGCAGTCCCTCAAGAGATTCACCCCTCCACTTT. Translation: CASSPSRDSPLHF.

V gene TRBV7-9 combines with J gene TRBJ1-2; D perhaps matches TRBD1 (5 bases). Germline CDR1 is SEHNR and CDR2 is FQNEAQ (reference sequence). CDR3 length: 14 amino acids. Trimming removed 2 bases at V and 2 bases at J, with 9 bases between. The CDR3 coding sequence is TGTGCCAGCAGCTTAATTTGGACAAACTATGGCTACACCTTC. Protein sequence: CASSLIWTNYGYTF.

V is TRBV4-2 and J is TRBJ1-2, with D uncertain. The CDR3 is made up of 18 amino acids. Germline CDR1 reads LGHNA; CDR2 reads YNFKEQ. V was pared by 4 bases and J by 2 bases, with 23 bases between. CDR3 sequence: CASSLIGSVPIKNYGYTF. In DNA form, the CDR3 reads TGTGCCAGCAGCCTAATCGGGAGTGTCCCGATCAAAAACTATGGCTACACCTTC.

V gene TRBV6-5 combines with J gene TRBJ1-1, with D tentatively TRBD1 (5 bases). The CDR3 spans 15 residues. Deletions cut 1 base from V and 0 bases from J, with 9 bases between. The germline V gene has CDR1 MNHEY and CDR2 SVGAGI. CDR3 in amino acids: CASSYYATVNTEAFF. CDR3 sequence (DNA): TGTGCCAGCAGTTACTACGCGACAGTGAACACTGAAGCTTTCTTT.

The chain employs TRBV15 and TRBJ2-7; D is possibly TRBD1 (6 bases). The CDR3 covers 14 residues. Germline V gives CDR1 LNHNV, CDR2 YYDKDF (reference sequence). V lost 0 bases and J 3 bases, leaving 9 bases between the germline ends. The CDR3 reads CATSRDPGDYEQYF. Written as DNA, the CDR3 is TGTGCCACCAGCAGAGATCCAGGGGACTACGAGCAGTACTTC.

The gene calls are TRBV29-1 and TRBJ1-3, with D tentatively TRBD1 (6 bases). Looked up from germline, CDR1 is SQVTM and CDR2 is ANQGSEA. Trimming removed 7 bases at V and 2 bases at J, with 15 bases between. The CDR3 consists of 14 residues. Here the CDR3 DNA reads TGCAGCGCCTCCCGGCCAGGGGCTGGAAACACCATATATTTT. This encodes CSASRPGAGNTIYF.

The V call is TRBV27, the J call TRBJ2-7; D is unresolved. Germline V gene lookup returns CDR1 MNHEY and CDR2 SMNVEV (reference sequence). V was trimmed by 6 bases and J by 2 bases, leaving 14 bases between them. The CDR3 sequence is 14 residues long. In DNA form, the CDR3 reads TGTGCCAGCAGCCCCCGAGACGGCGCCTACGAGCAGTACTTC. It is translated as CASSPRDGAYEQYF.

The chain links TRBV6-1 to TRBJ1-5; D might be TRBD1 (5 bases). The CDR3 is 15 amino acids. V lost 2 bases to trimming and J lost 6 bases, with 14 bases between them. Germline V gene sequence: CDR1 MNHNS, CDR2 SASEGT. The CDR3 coding sequence is TGTGCCAGCAGTGAATTGAGGGGATCGGGTCAGCCCCAGCATTTT. It specifies CASSELRGSGQPQHF.

The rearrangement links TRBV4-1 to TRBJ2-7; D possibly matches TRBD1 or TRBD2 (6 bases each). The CDR3 is 15 amino acids. Trimming took off 1 base at V and 5 bases at J, with 15 bases between the two ends. The germline gives CDR1 MGHRA, CDR2 YSYEKL. The CDR3 nucleotides read TGCGCCAGCAGCCAAGGGAGGGGGATGGGAGACGAGCAGTACTTC. It codes for CASSQGRGMGDEQYF.

This chain joins TRBV6-5 and TRBJ1-4; unclear D gene. CDR1 is MNHEY and CDR2 is SVGAGI in the germline V gene. This CDR3 comprises 13 residues. Trimming shortened V by 7 bases and J by 7 bases, and 13 bases separated the two germline ends. DNA for the CDR3: TGTGCCAGCACCAGAAGCTTGGGTGAAAAACTGTTTTTT. As protein: CASTRSLGEKLFF.

The rearrangement joins TRBV14 to TRBJ2-1; D unresolved. V lost 1 base to trimming and J lost 13 bases, with 14 bases between them. The germline CDR1 and CDR2 sequences are SGHDN and FVKESK. The CDR3 covers 13 residues. CDR3 bases: TGTGCCAGCAGCCAAGTGGTAGTTCCCCAACAGTTCTTC. Encoded protein: CASSQVVVPQQFF.

V usage is TRBV28 and J usage is TRBJ1-4; tentatively, D is TRBD1 (5 bases). CDR1 and CDR2 (germline): MDHEN, SYDVKM. CDR3 length: 16 residues. Trimming removed 5 bases from V and 7 bases from J, with 20 bases in between. The CDR3 loop reads CASSPRQSLGGEKLFF. The CDR3 DNA follows: TGTGCCAGCAGTCCCCGACAGTCACTTGGGGGTGAAAAACTGTTTTTT.

This chain links TRBV7-2 with TRBJ1-4, with D unclear. Germline V gene data show CDR1 as SGHTA and CDR2 as FQGNSA. The CDR3 sequence is 14 residues long. The germline V and J ends were trimmed by 0 bases and 6 bases, with 8 bases remaining between them. The CDR3, as DNA: TGTGCCAGCAGCTTAGCCTCTAAGCATGAAAAACTGTTTTTT. Translation gives CASSLASKHEKLFF.

The table lists this clone with a count of one. The chain has TRBV9 and TRBJ1-5; weak D call: TRBD1 (6 bases). The germline V and J ends were trimmed by 2 bases and 2 bases, with 11 bases remaining between them. In germline, CDR1 is SGDLS, CDR2 YYNGEE. This CDR3 comprises 15 residues. The DNA for the CDR3 is TGTGCCAGCAGCGTCTCGGACAGCCGCAATCAGCCCCAGCATTTT. Translating gives CASSVSDSRNQPQHF.

Here the CDR3 reads CASRTLTGELFF. In nucleotides, the CDR3 is TGCGCCAGCCGTACGCTCACCGGGGAGCTGTTTTTT. V gene TRBV4-1 combines with J gene TRBJ2-2, with no clear D. V shed 8 bases and J shed 4 bases, with 8 bases lying between them. CDR3 length equals 12 residues. From germline, CDR1 is MGHRA and CDR2 YSYEKL.